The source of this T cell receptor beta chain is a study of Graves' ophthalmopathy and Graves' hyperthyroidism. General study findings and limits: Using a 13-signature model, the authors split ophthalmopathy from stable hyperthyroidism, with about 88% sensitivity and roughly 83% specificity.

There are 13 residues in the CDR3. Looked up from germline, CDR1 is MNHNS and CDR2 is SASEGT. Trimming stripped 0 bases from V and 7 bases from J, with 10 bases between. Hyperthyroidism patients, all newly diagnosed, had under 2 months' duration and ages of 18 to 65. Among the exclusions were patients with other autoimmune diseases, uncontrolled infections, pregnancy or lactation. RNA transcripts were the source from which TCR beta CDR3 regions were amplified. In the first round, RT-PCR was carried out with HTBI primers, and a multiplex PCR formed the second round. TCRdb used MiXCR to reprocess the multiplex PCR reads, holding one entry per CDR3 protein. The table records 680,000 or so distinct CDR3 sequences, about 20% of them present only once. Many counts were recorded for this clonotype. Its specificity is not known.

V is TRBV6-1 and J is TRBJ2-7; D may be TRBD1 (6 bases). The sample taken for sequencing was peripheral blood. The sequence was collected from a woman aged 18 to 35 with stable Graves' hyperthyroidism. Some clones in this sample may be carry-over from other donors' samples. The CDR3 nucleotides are TGTGCCAGCAGTGAAGCGGGGGCTTGGGAGCAGTACTTC. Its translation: CASSEAGAWEQYF.